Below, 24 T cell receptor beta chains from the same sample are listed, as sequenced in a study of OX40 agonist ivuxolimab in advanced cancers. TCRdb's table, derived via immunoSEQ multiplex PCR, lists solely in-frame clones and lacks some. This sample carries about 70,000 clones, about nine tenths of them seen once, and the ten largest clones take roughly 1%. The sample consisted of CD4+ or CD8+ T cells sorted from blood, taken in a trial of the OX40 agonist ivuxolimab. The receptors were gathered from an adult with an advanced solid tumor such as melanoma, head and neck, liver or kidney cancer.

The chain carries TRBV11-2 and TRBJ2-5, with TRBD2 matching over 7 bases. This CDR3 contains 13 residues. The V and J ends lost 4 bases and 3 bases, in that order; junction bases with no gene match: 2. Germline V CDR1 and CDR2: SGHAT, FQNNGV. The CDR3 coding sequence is TGTGCCAGCAGCTCGGGACTAAAAGAGACCCAGTACTTC. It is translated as CASSSGLKETQYF.

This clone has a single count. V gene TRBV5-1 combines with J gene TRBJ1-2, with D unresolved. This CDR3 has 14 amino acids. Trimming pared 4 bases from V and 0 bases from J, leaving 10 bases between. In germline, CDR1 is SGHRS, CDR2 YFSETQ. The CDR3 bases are TGCGCCAGCAGCCCGGTTGGCACTAACTATGGCTACACCTTC. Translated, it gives CASSPVGTNYGYTF.

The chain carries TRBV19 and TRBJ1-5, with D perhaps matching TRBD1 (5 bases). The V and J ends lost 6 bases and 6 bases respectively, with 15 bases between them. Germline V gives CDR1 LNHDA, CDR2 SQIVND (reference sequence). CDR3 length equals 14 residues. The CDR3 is CASRGPSGVQPQHF. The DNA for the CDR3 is TGTGCCAGTAGGGGGCCCTCCGGGGTTCAGCCCCAGCATTTT.

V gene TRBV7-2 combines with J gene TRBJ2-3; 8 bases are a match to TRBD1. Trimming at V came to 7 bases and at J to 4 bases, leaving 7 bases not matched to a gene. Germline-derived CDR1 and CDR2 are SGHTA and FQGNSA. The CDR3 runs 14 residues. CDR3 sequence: CASKPRGLSDTQYF. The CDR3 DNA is TGTGCCAGCAAGCCCAGGGGGCTTTCAGATACGCAGTATTTT. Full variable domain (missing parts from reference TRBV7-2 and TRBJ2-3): GAGVSQSPSNKVTEKGKDVELRCDPISGHTALYWYRQSLGQGLEFLIYFQGNSAPDKSGLPSDRFSAERTGGSVSTLTIQRTQQEDSAVYLCASKPRGLSDTQYFGPGTRLTVL.

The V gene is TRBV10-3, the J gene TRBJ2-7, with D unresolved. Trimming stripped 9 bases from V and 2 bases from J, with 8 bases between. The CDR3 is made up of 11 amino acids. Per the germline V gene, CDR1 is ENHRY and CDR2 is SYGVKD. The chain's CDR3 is CAIATTYEQYF. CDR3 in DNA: TGTGCCATTGCGACCACCTACGAGCAGTACTTC.

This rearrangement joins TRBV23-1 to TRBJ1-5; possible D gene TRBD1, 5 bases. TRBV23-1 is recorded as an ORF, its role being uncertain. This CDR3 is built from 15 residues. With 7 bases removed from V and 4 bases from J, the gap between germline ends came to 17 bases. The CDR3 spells CASIPGRTGNQPQHF. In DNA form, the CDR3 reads TGCGCCAGCATACCGGGACGGACGGGGAATCAGCCCCAGCATTTT.

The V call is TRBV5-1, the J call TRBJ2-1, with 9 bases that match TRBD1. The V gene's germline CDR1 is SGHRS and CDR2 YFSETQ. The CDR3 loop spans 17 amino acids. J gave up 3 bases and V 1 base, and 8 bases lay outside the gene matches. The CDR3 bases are TGCGCCAGCAGCTTGCTCCCCACAGGGGGCGACTACAATGAGCAGTTCTTC. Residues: CASSLLPTGGDYNEQFF.

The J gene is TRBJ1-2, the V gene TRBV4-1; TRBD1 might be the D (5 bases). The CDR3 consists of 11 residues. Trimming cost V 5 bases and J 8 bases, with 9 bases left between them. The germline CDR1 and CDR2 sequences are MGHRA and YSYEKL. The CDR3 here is CASSDSKGYTF. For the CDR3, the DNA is TGCGCCAGCAGCGACAGTAAGGGCTACACCTTC.

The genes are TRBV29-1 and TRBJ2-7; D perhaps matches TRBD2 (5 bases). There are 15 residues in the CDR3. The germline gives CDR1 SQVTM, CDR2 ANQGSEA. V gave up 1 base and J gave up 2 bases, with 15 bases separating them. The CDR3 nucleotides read TGCAGCGTTGAAGCCCCCGTTGGGAGTCCCTACGAGCAGTACTTC. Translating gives CSVEAPVGSPYEQYF.

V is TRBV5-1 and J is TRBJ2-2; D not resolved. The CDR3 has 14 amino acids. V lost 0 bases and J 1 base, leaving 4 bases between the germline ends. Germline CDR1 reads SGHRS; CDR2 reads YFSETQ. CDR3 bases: TGCGCCAGCAGCTTGGCCGGGAACACCGGGGAGCTGTTTTTT. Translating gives CASSLAGNTGELFF.

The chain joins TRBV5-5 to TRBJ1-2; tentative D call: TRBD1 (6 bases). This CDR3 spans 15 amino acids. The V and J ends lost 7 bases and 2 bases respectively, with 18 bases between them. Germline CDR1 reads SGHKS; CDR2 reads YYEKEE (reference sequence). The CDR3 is CASHRRGGPNYGYTF. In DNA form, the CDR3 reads TGTGCCAGCCACCGCCGTGGGGGGCCCAACTATGGCTACACCTTC.

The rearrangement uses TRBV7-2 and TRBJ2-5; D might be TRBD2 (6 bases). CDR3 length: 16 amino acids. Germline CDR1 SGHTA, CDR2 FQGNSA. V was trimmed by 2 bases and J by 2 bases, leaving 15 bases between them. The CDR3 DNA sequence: TGTGCCAGCAGCTTATCAGTCGCGGGGATTCAAGAGACCCAGTACTTC. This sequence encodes CASSLSVAGIQETQYF.

The CDR3 protein is CASWHIDWRISPLHF. In DNA, the CDR3 is TGCGCCAGCTGGCACATTGATTGGAGAATTTCACCCCTCCACTTT. The V and J genes are TRBV23-1 and TRBJ1-6; D uncertain. TRBV23-1 carries the ORF label, with uncertain function. Deletions cut 8 bases from V and 9 bases from J, with 20 bases between. The CDR3 is 15 residues long.

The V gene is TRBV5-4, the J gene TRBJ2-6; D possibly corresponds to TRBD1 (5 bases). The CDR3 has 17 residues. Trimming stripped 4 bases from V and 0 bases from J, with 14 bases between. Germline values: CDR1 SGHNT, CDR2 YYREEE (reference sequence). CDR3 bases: TGTGCCAGCAGCCGGAAGGAGACAGCCTCTGGGGCCAACGTCCTGACTTTC. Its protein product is CASSRKETASGANVLTF.

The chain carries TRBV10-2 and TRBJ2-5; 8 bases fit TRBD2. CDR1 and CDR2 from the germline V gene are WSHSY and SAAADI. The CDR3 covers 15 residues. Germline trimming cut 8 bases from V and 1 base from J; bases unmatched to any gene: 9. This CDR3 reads CASPSRGGFQETQYF. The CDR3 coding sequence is TGCGCCAGCCCCTCCCGCGGGGGGTTCCAAGAGACCCAGTACTTC.

CDR3 in DNA: TGTGCCAGCAGTGAGAGACAGGGAAAAGAGACCCAGTACTTC. Protein product: CASSERQGKETQYF. V is TRBV2 and J is TRBJ2-5; TRBD1 matches 7 bases. V was pared by 3 bases and J by 3 bases, with 4 bases of the junction left unmatched. This CDR3 contains 14 residues. Per the germline V gene, CDR1 is SNHLY and CDR2 is FYNNEI.

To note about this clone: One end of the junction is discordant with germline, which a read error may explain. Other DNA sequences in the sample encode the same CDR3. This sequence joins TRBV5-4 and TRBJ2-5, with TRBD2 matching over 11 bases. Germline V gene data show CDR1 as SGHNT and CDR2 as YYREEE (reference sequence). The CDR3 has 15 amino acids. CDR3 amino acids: CASSAPTSGRETQYF. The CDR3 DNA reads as TGCGCCAGCAGCGCCCCCACTAGCGGGAGAGAGACCCAGTACTTC.

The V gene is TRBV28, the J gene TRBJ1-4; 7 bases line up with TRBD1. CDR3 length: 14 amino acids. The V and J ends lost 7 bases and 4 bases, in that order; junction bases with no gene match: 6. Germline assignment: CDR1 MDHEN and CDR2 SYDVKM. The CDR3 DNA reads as TGTGCCAGCATTCGACAGGGCGGTAATGAAAAACTGTTTTTT. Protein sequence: CASIRQGGNEKLFF. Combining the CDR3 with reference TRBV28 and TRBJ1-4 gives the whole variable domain DVKVTQSSRYLVKRTGEKVFLECVQDMDHENMFWYRQDPGLGLRLIYFSYDVKMKEKGDIPEGYSVSREKKERFSLILESASTNQTSMYLCASIRQGGNEKLFFGSGTQLSVL.

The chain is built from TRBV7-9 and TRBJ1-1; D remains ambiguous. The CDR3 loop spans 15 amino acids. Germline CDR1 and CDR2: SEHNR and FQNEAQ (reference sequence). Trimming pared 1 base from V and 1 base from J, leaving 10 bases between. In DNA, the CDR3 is TGTGCCAGCAGCTTAGTTATAGGGAAGAACACTGAAGCTTTCTTT. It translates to CASSLVIGKNTEAFF.

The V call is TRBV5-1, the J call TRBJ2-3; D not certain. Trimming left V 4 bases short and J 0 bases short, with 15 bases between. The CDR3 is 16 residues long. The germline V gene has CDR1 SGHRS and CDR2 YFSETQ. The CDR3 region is CASSPEAKSSTDTQYF. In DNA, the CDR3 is TGCGCCAGCAGCCCCGAGGCCAAATCGAGCACAGATACGCAGTATTTT.

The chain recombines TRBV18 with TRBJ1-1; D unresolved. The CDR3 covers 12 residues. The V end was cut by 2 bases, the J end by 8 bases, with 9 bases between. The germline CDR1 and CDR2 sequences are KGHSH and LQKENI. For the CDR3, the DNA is TGTGCCAGCTCACCATCGGGCCCCGAAGCTTTCTTT. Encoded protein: CASSPSGPEAFF.

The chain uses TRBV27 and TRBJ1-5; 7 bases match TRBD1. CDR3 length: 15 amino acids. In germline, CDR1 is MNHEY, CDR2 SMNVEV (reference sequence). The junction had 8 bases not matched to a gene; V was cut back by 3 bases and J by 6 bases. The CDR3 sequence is CASSLVTGKGQPQHF. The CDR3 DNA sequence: TGTGCCAGCAGTTTGGTGACAGGGAAGGGTCAGCCCCAGCATTTT.

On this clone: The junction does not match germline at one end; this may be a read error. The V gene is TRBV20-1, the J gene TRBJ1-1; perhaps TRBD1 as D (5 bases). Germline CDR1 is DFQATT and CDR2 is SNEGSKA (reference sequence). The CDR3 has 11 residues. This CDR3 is CSARVFGAWSF. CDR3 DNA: TGCAGTGCTAGAGTTTTCGGGGCCTGGAGTTTT.

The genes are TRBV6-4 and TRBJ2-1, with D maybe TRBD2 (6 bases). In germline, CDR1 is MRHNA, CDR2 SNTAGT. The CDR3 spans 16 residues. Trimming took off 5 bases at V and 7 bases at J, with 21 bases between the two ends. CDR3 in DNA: TGTGCCAGCAGTCCCGGGACTTCAGGCTTACGGAATGAGCAGTTCTTC. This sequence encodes CASSPGTSGLRNEQFF.